This TCR beta chain is from a study of cytomegalovirus exposure and HLA in healthy donors. This CDR3 has 12 residues. The V end was cut by 8 bases, the J end by 3 bases, with 7 bases between. The germline CDR1 and CDR2 sequences are ENHRY and SYGVKD. Primers: 60 Vbeta forward and 13 Jbeta reverse. Assay used: immunoSEQ multiplex PCR; TCRdb lists only in-frame clones, some missing. The table has more than 90,000 clones, roughly 73% seen once. This clone was detected only once. The genes are TRBV10-3 and TRBJ2-2; perhaps TRBD2 as D (5 bases). The receptor comes from a woman aged 25 to 39 in good health and CMV-seronegative. Source material: PBMCs. The CDR3 nucleotides are TGTGCCATCTTGCGGGACACCGGGGAGCTGTTTTTT. It encodes CAILRDTGELFF.